This T cell receptor beta chain was identified in a study of blood T cell repertoires in COVID-19. Overall study: PBMCs, B-cell-depleted T cells, or T cells were the source of the cDNA or gDNA that made up the material.

J gave up 0 bases and V 6 bases, and 6 bases lay outside the gene matches. Looked up from germline, CDR1 is MNHEY and CDR2 is SVGAGI. The CDR3 spans 15 residues. Original analysis: Researchers report that nucleated cell counts were estimated from reference gene primer amplification. Only in-frame clones appear in the TCRdb table, and some are missing; sequencing was by immunoSEQ multiplex PCR. That table is the source of V, J and clone size, and D and trimming were worked out from the DNA. The sample has roughly 240,000 clones, around 86% seen once. The clonotype comes from a man younger than 35 with active or convalescent COVID-19. The chain uses TRBV6-5 and TRBJ2-7; 9 bases line up with TRBD2. Sequencing input: peripheral blood. The CDR3 here is CASRPLAGNSYEQYF. The CDR3 region has the DNA TGTGCCAGCAGACCACTAGCGGGTAACTCCTACGAGCAGTACTTC.